This T cell receptor beta chain was recovered during a study of blood T cell repertoires in COVID-19. Per the original methods: Amplification of reference gene primers was used by the study to estimate nucleated cell counts. Sequencing used immunoSEQ multiplex PCR; TCRdb keeps in-frame clones, though not all of them. The V and J calls and clone size were taken over from that table, and D and trimming were inferred from the DNA. This table has 80,000 to 100,000 clones, 80% appearing once. The CDR3 extends over 15 amino acids. The germline gives CDR1 SGHRS, CDR2 YFSETQ. The J segment lost 5 bases and the V segment lost 1 base, leaving 9 bases of the junction unmatched.

This receptor was taken from a woman in her sixties or seventies with acute or convalescent COVID-19. The chain employs TRBV5-1 and TRBJ2-7; TRBD1 aligns across 7 bases. The sequencing sample was made of peripheral blood. The CDR3 region is CASSLSGDSTHEQYF. The DNA for the CDR3 is TGCGCCAGCAGCTTGTCTGGGGACAGTACCCACGAGCAGTACTTC.